These 21 T cell receptor beta chains share one sample of origin, sequenced in a study of liver allograft versus peripheral blood T cells. Across the whole study: The authors compared T cell receptor repertoires in transplanted livers with those in the peripheral blood of recipients.

TCRdb re-called the reads through MiXCR, storing one row per CDR3 protein. The sample has about 3,000 distinct CDR3 sequences, 14% to 15% seen once; the top ten hold roughly 3%. These receptor sequences come from a human patient who had a liver transplant. Among the T cells, some may be from the graft donor.

The V and J genes are TRBV3-1 and TRBJ1-1; perhaps TRBD1 as D (5 bases). CDR3 length equals 14 residues. The germline gives CDR1 LGHDT, CDR2 YNNKEL (reference sequence). Between the trimmed V and J ends, which lost 1 base and 1 base, there was a span of 7 bases. The CDR3 is CASSQGQSNTEAFF. The CDR3 DNA reads TGTGCCAGCAGCCAAGGACAGTCGAACACTGAAGCTTTCTTT.

Comments on this clonotype: With a far larger clone one base away, a read error is the likely cause. This chain joins TRBV6-1 and TRBJ1-5; no firm D call. The CDR3 is 16 residues long. V was pared by 5 bases and J by 0 bases, with 14 bases between. Per the germline V gene, CDR1 is MNHNS and CDR2 is SASEGT. CDR3 sequence reads: CASSRNGPSSNQPQHF. The CDR3 region has the DNA TGTGCCAGCAGTCGCAATGGGCCCAGTAGCAATCAGCCCCAGCATTTT.

This clonotype ranks as medium-sized. J is TRBJ2-7 and V is TRBV6-6; the D is unclear. The CDR3 contains 14 residues. The germline gives CDR1 MNHNY, CDR2 SVGAGI (reference sequence). The germline V and J ends were trimmed by 5 bases and 7 bases, with 18 bases remaining between them. CDR3 coding DNA: TGTGCCAGCAGTAGAAGCATCCAGACCGGAGAGCAGTACTTC. Its protein product is CASSRSIQTGEQYF.

This clonotype is labeled as medium-sized (0.01 to 0.1%). The chain employs TRBV27 and TRBJ2-3, with 11 bases aligning to TRBD2. CDR1 is MNHEY, CDR2 SMNVEV, per germline (reference sequence). The V gene end was trimmed by 7 bases and the J gene end by 2 bases; junction bases not matched to a gene: 17. The CDR3 contains 19 residues. The CDR3 sequence: CASTQGWGSSGGTTDTQYF. CDR3 bases: TGTGCCAGCACCCAAGGCTGGGGGTCTAGCGGGGGGACCACAGATACGCAGTATTTT.

Concerning this clonotype itself: Germline and junction disagree at one end, which may indicate a read error. CDR3 nucleotide sequence: TGTGCCAGCAAACCGGACAGTCAAGAGACCCAGTCCTTC. Translation: CASKPDSQETQSF. The V gene is TRBV12-3 or TRBV12-4, the J gene TRBJ2-5, with D perhaps matching TRBD1 (6 bases). This CDR3 contains 13 residues.

This clonotype was picked up many times. The chain links TRBV11-1 to TRBJ2-7, with D maybe TRBD1 (5 bases). CDR3 length: 14 residues. Deletions cut 2 bases from V and 3 bases from J, with 11 bases between. Germline values: CDR1 SGHAT, CDR2 FQDESV (reference sequence). DNA for the CDR3: TGTGCCAGCAGCTTACAAACAGGCTACTACGAGCAGTACTTC. Amino acid sequence: CASSLQTGYYEQYF.

This clonotype is large. This chain links TRBV10-3 with TRBJ2-6, with 8 bases identical to TRBD1. Looked up from germline, CDR1 is ENHRY and CDR2 is SYGVKD. The CDR3 extends over 17 amino acids. Trimming removed 7 bases from V and 0 bases from J; junction bases left unmatched: 8. The CDR3 protein is CAITAGQGLSGANVLTF. The CDR3 DNA sequence: TGTGCCATCACGGCTGGACAGGGACTCTCTGGGGCCAACGTCCTGACTTTC.

By share of the sample, this clonotype is medium-sized. The chain has TRBV30 and TRBJ2-2; 14 positions match TRBD2. This CDR3 is 14 amino acids long. Trimming at V came to 8 bases and at J to 4 bases, leaving 3 bases not matched to a gene. Germline V gene lookup returns CDR1 GTSNPN and CDR2 SVGIG (reference sequence). CDR3 in DNA: TGTGCCCGTGGACTAGCGGGAGGCACCGGGGAGCTGTTTTTT. Amino acid sequence: CARGLAGGTGELFF.

This clonotype is medium-sized by share. The chain carries TRBV28 and TRBJ1-1, with D hard to call. V lost 5 bases and J lost 0, with 13 bases in between. The CDR3 covers 15 residues. Per the germline V gene, CDR1 is MDHEN and CDR2 is SYDVKM. The DNA of the CDR3 is TGTGCCAGCAGTCCCCATCGGCTCATGAACACTGAAGCTTTCTTT. This sequence encodes CASSPHRLMNTEAFF.

By share, this clonotype ranks as medium-sized. An end of the junction does not agree with germline; a read error may underlie this. The rearrangement joins TRBV6-6 to TRBJ2-7; 8 bases fit TRBD1. Germline V gene lookup returns CDR1 MNHNY and CDR2 SVGAGI (reference sequence). The CDR3 covers 16 residues. DNA of the CDR3: TGTGCCAGCAGTCACTCCCTCCAGGGGGCATCATACGAGCAGTACTTC. Its translation: CASSHSLQGASYEQYF.

This clonotype is labeled as medium-sized. This chain joins TRBV19 and TRBJ2-7; unclear D gene. The length of the CDR3 is 13 residues. The germline V gene has CDR1 LNHDA and CDR2 SQIVND (reference sequence). Trimming left V 3 bases short and J 3 bases short, with 9 bases between. This chain's CDR3 is CASSIQQYYEQYF. The CDR3, as DNA: TGTGCCAGTAGTATTCAACAGTACTACGAGCAGTACTTC.

In this sample, this clonotype is medium-sized. The chain is built from TRBV7-9 and TRBJ2-4, with TRBD1 identical over 7 bases. Germline trimming cut 7 bases from V and 4 bases from J; bases unmatched to any gene: 13. Germline CDR1 is SEHNR and CDR2 is FQNEAQ (reference sequence). The CDR3 totals 16 residues. The DNA of the CDR3 is TGTGCCAGCACCACAGGGGCAGATTGGGCTAAAAACATTCAGTACTTC. Protein sequence: CASTTGADWAKNIQYF.

By frequency in the sample, this clonotype is medium-sized. CDR3 amino acids: CATSGQNSNQPQHF. The CDR3 DNA sequence: TGTGCCACCAGTGGGCAGAATAGCAATCAGCCCCAGCATTTT. The chain recombines TRBV24-1 with TRBJ1-5, with D uncertain. CDR1 is KGHDR and CDR2 is SFDVKD in the germline V gene. The CDR3 extends over 14 amino acids. V shed 5 bases and J shed 0 bases, with 7 bases lying between them.

This clonotype is deemed medium-sized. This chain connects TRBV6-2 or TRBV6-3 to TRBJ2-3; 14 bases map to TRBD2. The CDR3 has 17 residues. With V trimmed by 7 bases and J by 6 bases, 12 bases remained unmatched. Germline lookup yields CDR1 MNHEY and CDR2 SVGEGT. This CDR3 is CASTKGGLAGVIDTQYF. As DNA, the CDR3 is TGTGCCAGCACTAAAGGGGGACTAGCGGGGGTTATTGATACGCAGTATTTT.

The gene calls are TRBV5-5 and TRBJ2-5, with 9 nucleotides matching TRBD1. Trimming at V came to 1 base and at J to 5 bases, leaving 6 bases not matched to a gene. Germline assignment: CDR1 SGHKS and CDR2 YYEKEE (reference sequence). The CDR3 runs 15 residues. CDR3 sequence (DNA): TGTGCCAGCAGCTTGAGCGGACAGGGGTGGGAGACCCAGTACTTC. Its protein product is CASSLSGQGWETQYF.

The rearrangement uses TRBV28 and TRBJ1-5, with D hard to call. The CDR3 is made up of 12 amino acids. The ends were cut back, 3 bases at V and 9 bases at J, with 9 bases in the middle. Germline V gene sequence: CDR1 MDHEN, CDR2 SYDVKM. The CDR3 here is CASSFPLMPQHF. The CDR3 DNA follows: TGTGCCAGCAGTTTTCCCTTGATGCCCCAGCATTTT. The whole variable domain, remainder taken from reference TRBV28 and TRBJ1-5, is DVKVTQSSRYLVKRTGEKVFLECVQDMDHENMFWYRQDPGLGLRLIYFSYDVKMKEKGDIPEGYSVSREKKERFSLILESASTNQTSMYLCASSFPLMPQHFGDGTRLSIL.

This clonotype was detected a few times. V and J are TRBV20-1 and TRBJ2-7; D gene uncertain. The CDR3 covers 10 residues. The germline gives CDR1 DFQATT, CDR2 SNEGSKA (reference sequence). V lost 6 bases and J 3 bases, leaving 6 bases between the germline ends. The DNA for the CDR3 is TGCAGTGCGCAACACTACGAGCAGTACTTC. It specifies CSAQHYEQYF.

This clonotype is labeled medium-sized. The chain recombines TRBV19 with TRBJ1-1; 7 nucleotides line up with TRBD1. The junction had 7 bases not matched to a gene; V was cut back by 5 bases and J by 1 base. The CDR3 has 15 residues. Germline values: CDR1 LNHDA, CDR2 SQIVND (reference sequence). This CDR3 reads CASSAGTDGNTEAFF. The CDR3 bases are TGTGCCAGTAGTGCGGGGACAGACGGGAACACTGAAGCTTTCTTT.

This clonotype was counted between two and nine times. V and J are TRBV20-1 and TRBJ1-5; TRBD1 is a possible D gene (5 bases). Trimming removed 4 bases from V and 5 bases from J, with 9 bases in between. Looked up from germline, CDR1 is DFQATT and CDR2 is SNEGSKA (reference sequence). The CDR3 length is 12 residues. The CDR3 DNA reads as TGCAGTGCTACCAGGGCGGATCAGCCCCAGCATTTT. As protein: CSATRADQPQHF.

This clonotype is medium-sized in the sample. The chain has TRBV30 and TRBJ1-2, with D possibly TRBD1 on 5 matching bases. In germline, CDR1 is GTSNPN, CDR2 SVGIG (reference sequence). V lost 0 bases and J lost 7, with 6 bases in between. The CDR3 runs to 11 residues. CDR3 in DNA: TGTGCCTGGAGTGTAGGGGCTGGCTACACCTTC. Translated, it gives CAWSVGAGYTF.

Sample share makes this clonotype medium-sized. The chain is built from TRBV28 and TRBJ2-5, with D possibly TRBD2 on 5 matching bases. Trimming removed 6 bases from V and 2 bases from J, with 10 bases in between. CDR1 is MDHEN and CDR2 is SYDVKM in the germline V gene. The CDR3 runs 13 residues. Here the CDR3 reads CASRLTIQETQYF. As DNA, the CDR3 is TGTGCCAGCAGACTGACTATTCAAGAGACCCAGTACTTC.